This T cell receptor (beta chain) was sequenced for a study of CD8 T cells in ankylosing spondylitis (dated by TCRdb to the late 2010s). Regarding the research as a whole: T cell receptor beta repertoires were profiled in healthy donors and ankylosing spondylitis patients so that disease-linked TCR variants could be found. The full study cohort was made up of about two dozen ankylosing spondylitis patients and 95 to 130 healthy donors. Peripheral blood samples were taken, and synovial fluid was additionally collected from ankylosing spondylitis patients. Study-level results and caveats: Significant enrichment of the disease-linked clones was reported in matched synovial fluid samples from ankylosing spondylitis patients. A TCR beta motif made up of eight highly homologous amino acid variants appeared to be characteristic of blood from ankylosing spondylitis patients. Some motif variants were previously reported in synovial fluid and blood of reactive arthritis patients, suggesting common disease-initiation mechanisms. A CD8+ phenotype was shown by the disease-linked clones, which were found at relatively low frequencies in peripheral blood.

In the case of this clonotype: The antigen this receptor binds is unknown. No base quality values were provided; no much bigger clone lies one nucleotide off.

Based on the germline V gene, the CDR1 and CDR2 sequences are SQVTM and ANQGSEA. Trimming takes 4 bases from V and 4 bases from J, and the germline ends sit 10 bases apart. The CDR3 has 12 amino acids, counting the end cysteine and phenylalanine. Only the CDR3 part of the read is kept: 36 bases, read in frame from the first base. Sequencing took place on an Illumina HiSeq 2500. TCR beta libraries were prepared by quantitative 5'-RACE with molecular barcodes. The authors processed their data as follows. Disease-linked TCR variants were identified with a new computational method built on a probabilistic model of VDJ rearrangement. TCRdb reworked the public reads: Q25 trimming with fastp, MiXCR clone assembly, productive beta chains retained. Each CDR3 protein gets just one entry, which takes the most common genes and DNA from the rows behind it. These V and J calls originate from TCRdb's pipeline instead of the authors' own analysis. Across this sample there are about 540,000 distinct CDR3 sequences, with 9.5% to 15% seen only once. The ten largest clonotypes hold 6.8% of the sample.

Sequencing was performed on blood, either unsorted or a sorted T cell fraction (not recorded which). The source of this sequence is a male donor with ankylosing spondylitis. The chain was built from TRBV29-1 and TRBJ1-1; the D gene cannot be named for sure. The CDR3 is CSVAAGSTEAFF. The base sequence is TGCAGCGTTGCCGCCGGGTCCACTGAAGCTTTCTTT.